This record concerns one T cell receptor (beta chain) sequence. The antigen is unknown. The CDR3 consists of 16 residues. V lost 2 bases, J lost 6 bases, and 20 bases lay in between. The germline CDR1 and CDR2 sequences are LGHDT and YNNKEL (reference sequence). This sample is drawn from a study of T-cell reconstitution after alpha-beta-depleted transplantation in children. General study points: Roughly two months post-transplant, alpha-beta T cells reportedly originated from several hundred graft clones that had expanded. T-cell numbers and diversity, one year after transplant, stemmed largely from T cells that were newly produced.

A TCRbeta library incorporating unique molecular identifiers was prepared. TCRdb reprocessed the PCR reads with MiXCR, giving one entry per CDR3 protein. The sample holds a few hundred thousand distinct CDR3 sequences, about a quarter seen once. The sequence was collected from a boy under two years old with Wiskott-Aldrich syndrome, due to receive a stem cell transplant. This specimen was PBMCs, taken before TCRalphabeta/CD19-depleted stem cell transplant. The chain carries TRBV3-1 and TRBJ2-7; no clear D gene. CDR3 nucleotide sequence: TGTGCCAGCAGCCAAAATCCCTTCCCCTTGGTAGCCGAGCAGTACTTC. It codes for CASSQNPFPLVAEQYF.